This T cell receptor beta chain was captured by sequencing in a study of T-cell reconstitution after alpha-beta-depleted transplantation in children. Germline values: CDR1 MNHNS, CDR2 SASEGT. The CDR3 is 14 amino acids. The ends lost 6 bases at V and 6 bases at J; junction bases unmatched: 11. Unique molecular identifiers were incorporated into the prepared TCRbeta library. TCRdb ran MiXCR on the PCR reads and lists one entry per CDR3 protein. The sample records some 300,000 distinct CDR3 sequences, around 9.1% being singletons. For this clonotype: Its target is not known.

Findings of the study overall: It was reported that alpha-beta T cells came from several hundred expanded graft clones (about two months after transplant). The authors attributed T-cell counts and diversity one year after transplant mostly to newly produced T cells. Some patients' high day-60 TCRbeta diversity was attributed to recipient cells surviving conditioning.

The chain carries TRBV6-1 and TRBJ2-7; 7 bases match TRBD1. Material: PBMCs, obtained before TCRalphabeta/CD19-depleted stem cell transplant. The clonotype originates from a boy in the first two years of life with acute myeloid leukemia, due to receive a stem cell transplant. CDR3 bases: TGTGCCAGCAGCAAAGACAGGGCCAGGGGCGAGCAGTACTTC. Protein: CASSKDRARGEQYF.